The 27 T cell receptor beta chains below were found in one sample sequenced in a study of CD8 T cells in Susac syndrome. With random hexamers, reverse transcription was performed on about 0.45 to 1 ug of RNA. TCRdb reprocessed the immunoSEQ multiplex PCR reads via MiXCR and lists one record per CDR3 protein. The sample includes fewer than 150,000 distinct CDR3 sequences, under 95% of them seen just once. Sequences were obtained from CD8+ T cells from PBMCs. All receptors derive from a human donor with multiple sclerosis.

This clonotype was picked up one time. The J gene is TRBJ2-3, the V gene TRBV11-2; the D gene is possibly TRBD2 (5 bases). This CDR3 region has 15 residues. The germline V gene encodes CDR1 SGHAT and CDR2 FQNNGV. The ends were cut back, 4 bases at V and 0 bases at J, with 11 bases in the middle. The CDR3 region has the DNA TGTGCCAGCAGCTCAGCGGTAACTAGCACAGATACGCAGTATTTT. Protein: CASSSAVTSTDTQYF.

The table lists this clonotype with a few counts. The chain carries TRBV29-1 and TRBJ2-7; D unresolved. In germline, CDR1 is SQVTM, CDR2 ANQGSEA. The germline V and J ends were trimmed by 2 bases and 0 bases, with 11 bases remaining between them. CDR3 size: 14 residues. CDR3 loop: CSVERWTNSYEQYF. The CDR3 DNA sequence: TGCAGCGTTGAAAGATGGACGAACTCCTACGAGCAGTACTTC.

This chain uses TRBV30 with TRBJ2-7; tentatively, D is TRBD1 (5 bases). The germline V gene encodes CDR1 GTSNPN and CDR2 SVGIG (reference sequence). This CDR3 region has 13 residues. The V end lost 4 bases, the J end lost 4 bases, and 14 bases lay between the germline ends. DNA for the CDR3: TGTGCCTGGAAGGGGCGGATGACTTACGAGCAGTACTTC. Amino acid sequence: CAWKGRMTYEQYF.

The V call is TRBV24-1, the J call TRBJ1-1, with 7 bases that match TRBD1. The V gene's germline CDR1 is KGHDR and CDR2 SFDVKD. J was trimmed by 8 bases and V by 4 bases; bases with no gene match: 3. This CDR3 region has 12 residues. The CDR3 DNA is TGTGCCACCAGTGACTGGGACAGAGAAGCTTTCTTT. Translated, it gives CATSDWDREAFF.

The chain employs TRBV29-1 and TRBJ1-1; D is unresolved. The CDR3 length is 11 residues. V dropped 7 bases and J dropped 4 bases, with 10 bases sitting between them. From germline, CDR1 is SQVTM and CDR2 ANQGSEA. The chain's CDR3 is CSGHSSTEAFF. Written as DNA, the CDR3 is TGCAGCGGCCACTCGAGCACTGAAGCTTTCTTT.

This chain links TRBV24-1 with TRBJ2-1, with D unclear. Germline V gives CDR1 KGHDR, CDR2 SFDVKD. With 2 bases removed from V and 7 bases from J, the gap between germline ends came to 2 bases. The CDR3 loop spans 11 amino acids. For the CDR3, the DNA is TGTGCCACCAGTGATTCTAATGAGCAGTTCTTC. This sequence encodes CATSDSNEQFF.

The J gene is TRBJ2-2, the V gene TRBV15; 14 bases line up with TRBD2. This CDR3 has 16 residues. Per the germline V gene, CDR1 is LNHNV and CDR2 is YYDKDF (reference sequence). V shed 1 base, J shed 8 bases, and the junction held 3 bases outside the gene matches. The CDR3 DNA follows: TGTGCCACCAGCAGAGGGGGACTAGCGGGAGTTGGGGAGCTGTTTTTT. Translated: CATSRGGLAGVGELFF.

The gene calls are TRBV7-9 and TRBJ2-3, with 7 bases aligning to TRBD1. Germline-derived CDR1 and CDR2 are SEHNR and FQNEAQ (reference sequence). This CDR3 spans 15 amino acids. V lost 5 bases, J lost 2 bases, and 7 bases stayed unmatched. CDR3 DNA: TGTGCCAGCAGCAGACAAGACAGGGACACAGATACGCAGTATTTT. This translates into CASSRQDRDTDTQYF.

The chain recombines TRBV5-6 with TRBJ2-7; no firm D call. V was shortened by 3 bases and J by 2 bases, with 6 bases between the two germline ends. CDR3 length: 12 amino acids. The germline V gene encodes CDR1 SGHDT and CDR2 YYEEEE. This CDR3 reads CASSSMAYEQYF. CDR3 nucleotide sequence: TGTGCCAGCAGCTCCATGGCCTACGAGCAGTACTTC.

This chain joins TRBV20-1 and TRBJ2-5; no reliable D call. V dropped 6 bases and J dropped 3 bases, with 5 bases sitting between them. CDR1 and CDR2 from the germline V gene are DFQATT and SNEGSKA (reference sequence). The CDR3 length is 10 residues. CDR3 in amino acids: CSASKETQYF. CDR3 nucleotide sequence: TGCAGTGCCTCAAAAGAGACCCAGTACTTC.

The chain carries TRBV6-2 or TRBV6-3 and TRBJ2-1; 11 positions agree with TRBD1. The V and J ends lost 0 bases and 7 bases, in that order; junction bases with no gene match: 11. CDR1 and CDR2 from the germline V gene are MNHEY and SVGEGT. The length of the CDR3 is 18 residues. The CDR3 here is CASSYSPFGTGGRNEQFF. CDR3 nucleotides: TGTGCCAGCAGTTACTCACCTTTCGGGACAGGGGGAAGGAATGAGCAGTTCTTC.

The chain combines TRBV19 with TRBJ2-6; D call uncertain. Per the germline V gene, CDR1 is LNHDA and CDR2 is SQIVND (reference sequence). V was clipped by 3 bases and J by 1 base, with 1 base between them. There are 13 residues in the CDR3. CDR3 sequence reads: CASSISGANVLTF. The CDR3 DNA reads as TGTGCCAGTAGTATTTCTGGGGCCAACGTCCTGACTTTC.

The CDR3 coding sequence is TGTGCCAGCAGCTTAGGAGAGGGGACAGTCCGCGAGCAGTACTTC. Translating gives CASSLGEGTVREQYF. The chain uses TRBV11-2 and TRBJ2-7, with 7 bases lining up with TRBD1. Germline V lookup: CDR1 SGHAT, CDR2 FQNNGV. The junction had 9 bases not matched to a gene; V was cut back by 1 base and J by 6 bases. The CDR3 covers 15 residues. Full variable domain (remainder filled in from reference TRBV11-2 and TRBJ2-7): EAGVAQSPRYKIIEKRQSVAFWCNPISGHATLYWYQQILGQGPKLLIQFQNNGVVDDSQLPKDRFSAERLKGVDSTLKIQPAKLEDSAVYLCASSLGEGTVREQYFGPGTRLTVT.

The chain has TRBV27 and TRBJ1-1; D uncertain. There are 15 residues in the CDR3. Germline V gene data show CDR1 as MNHEY and CDR2 as SMNVEV (reference sequence). V dropped 5 bases and J dropped 3 bases, with 16 bases sitting between them. In DNA, the CDR3 is TGTGCCAGCAGTCCCAAATCCGGGTCGGACACTGAAGCTTTCTTT. Translation gives CASSPKSGSDTEAFF.

The rearrangement links TRBV19 to TRBJ2-2, with D tentatively TRBD1 (6 bases). The CDR3 runs to 14 residues. Germline loops: CDR1 LNHDA, CDR2 SQIVND (reference sequence). V shed 7 bases and J shed 5 bases, with 14 bases lying between them. CDR3 sequence: CASNTGSWTGELFF. CDR3 coding DNA: TGTGCCAGTAATACAGGGTCGTGGACCGGGGAGCTGTTTTTT.

J is TRBJ2-7 and V is TRBV6-4; the match to TRBD2 covers 7 bases. This CDR3 region has 13 residues. Trimming took 3 bases from V and 3 from J; bases not matched to a gene: 2. Looked up from germline, CDR1 is MRHNA and CDR2 is SNTAGT. The CDR3, as DNA: TGTGCCAGCAGTGAGGCTAGCGGCTACGAGCAGTACTTC. Protein sequence: CASSEASGYEQYF.

The chain recombines TRBV11-2 with TRBJ2-7, with TRBD2 matching over 9 bases. The V and J ends lost 4 bases and 2 bases, in that order; junction bases with no gene match: 6. Germline V gene sequence: CDR1 SGHAT, CDR2 FQNNGV. This CDR3 comprises 15 residues. CDR3 sequence reads: CASSSLAGPTYEQYF. CDR3 in DNA: TGTGCCAGCAGCTCTCTAGCGGGACCTACCTACGAGCAGTACTTC.

For the CDR3, the DNA is TGTGCCAGCAGCCCGGGACTAGCGGGAGTAGATACGCAGTATTTT. Encoded protein: CASSPGLAGVDTQYF. This chain links TRBV12-3 or TRBV12-4 with TRBJ2-3; 14 bases map to TRBD2. With 6 bases clipped from V and 5 bases from J, the junction kept 4 bases outside the gene matches. This CDR3 has 15 amino acids.

The chain joins TRBV4-3 to TRBJ2-3, with D possibly being TRBD2 (6 bases). The CDR3 has 15 amino acids. Looked up from germline, CDR1 is LGHNA and CDR2 is YSLEER. V shed 4 bases and J shed 1 base, with 12 bases lying between them. The CDR3 region is CASSPRTGGTDTQYF. CDR3 bases: TGCGCCAGCAGCCCTAGGACGGGAGGCACAGATACGCAGTATTTT.

This clonotype was detected once. V gene TRBV19 combines with J gene TRBJ2-6; D unclear. The CDR3 spans 12 residues. Trimming took 7 bases from V and 4 from J, leaving 5 bases between them. CDR1 is LNHDA and CDR2 is SQIVND in the germline V gene (reference sequence). This CDR3 reads CASMSGANVLTF. CDR3 sequence (DNA): TGTGCCAGTATGTCCGGGGCCAACGTCCTGACTTTC.

The rearrangement uses TRBV27 and TRBJ2-4; possibly TRBD2 for D (5 bases). The CDR3 sequence is 12 residues long. CDR1 is MNHEY, CDR2 SMNVEV, per germline (reference sequence). V lost 6 bases and J lost 8, with 11 bases in between. The CDR3 DNA follows: TGTGCCAGCAGCCCCTTCGGGGACATTCAGTACTTC. It is translated as CASSPFGDIQYF.

This chain joins TRBV4-3 and TRBJ2-7; D may be TRBD2 (5 bases). The V gene's germline CDR1 is LGHNA and CDR2 YSLEER. V lost 0 bases to trimming and J lost 2 bases, with 8 bases between them. The CDR3 loop spans 14 amino acids. The CDR3 bases are TGCGCCAGCAGCCAAGAGTTCGGGACCTACGAGCAGTACTTC. Its protein is CASSQEFGTYEQYF.

The chain has TRBV14 and TRBJ2-5; D may be TRBD1 (6 bases). Trimming removed 4 bases from V and 5 bases from J, with 23 bases in between. Germline V gives CDR1 SGHDN, CDR2 FVKESK. The CDR3 runs 17 residues. The CDR3 here is CASSLSDSSNPFETQYF. The CDR3 coding sequence is TGTGCCAGCAGCCTATCGGACAGTTCGAACCCCTTTGAGACCCAGTACTTC. Combining the CDR3 with reference TRBV14 and TRBJ2-5 gives the whole variable domain EAGVTQFPSHSVIEKGQTVTLRCDPISGHDNLYWYRRVMGKEIKFLLHFVKESKQDESGMPNNRFLAERTGGTYSTLKVQPAELEDSGVYFCASSLSDSSNPFETQYFGPGTRLLVL.

The chain couples TRBV9 to TRBJ2-7; no firm D call. The CDR3 is 15 residues long. CDR1 is SGDLS, CDR2 YYNGEE, per germline. Trimming removed 0 bases at V and 3 bases at J, with 13 bases between. CDR3 DNA sequence: TGTGCCAGCAGCGTAGTCCCCGGGCCGTTCTACGAGCAGTACTTC. Translation: CASSVVPGPFYEQYF.

The chain joins TRBV19 to TRBJ1-2; tentatively, D is TRBD1 (6 bases). Germline CDR1 is LNHDA and CDR2 is SQIVND (reference sequence). CDR3 size: 12 residues. V dropped 10 bases and J dropped 6 bases, with 15 bases sitting between them. The CDR3 is CATRGGANGYTF. CDR3 in DNA: TGTGCCACACGAGGGGGGGCGAATGGCTACACCTTC.

This clonotype was picked up one time. This rearrangement joins TRBV5-1 to TRBJ2-2; 9 nucleotides align to TRBD1. CDR1 is SGHRS, CDR2 YFSETQ, per germline. The length of the CDR3 is 15 residues. V gave up 4 bases and J gave up 2 bases; unmatched junction bases: 3. The DNA of the CDR3 is TGCGCCAGCAGCATGACAGGGGGTAACACCGGGGAGCTGTTTTTT. Translating it yields CASSMTGGNTGELFF.

The chain is built from TRBV27 and TRBJ2-2; D could derive from TRBD1 or TRBD2 (6 bases each). Germline-derived CDR1 and CDR2 are MNHEY and SMNVEV (reference sequence). The length of the CDR3 is 14 residues. V gave up 4 bases and J gave up 4 bases, with 10 bases separating them. The DNA of the CDR3 is TGTGCCAGCAGTTGGGGGGCGAGCACCGGGGAGCTGTTTTTT. Translation gives CASSWGASTGELFF.